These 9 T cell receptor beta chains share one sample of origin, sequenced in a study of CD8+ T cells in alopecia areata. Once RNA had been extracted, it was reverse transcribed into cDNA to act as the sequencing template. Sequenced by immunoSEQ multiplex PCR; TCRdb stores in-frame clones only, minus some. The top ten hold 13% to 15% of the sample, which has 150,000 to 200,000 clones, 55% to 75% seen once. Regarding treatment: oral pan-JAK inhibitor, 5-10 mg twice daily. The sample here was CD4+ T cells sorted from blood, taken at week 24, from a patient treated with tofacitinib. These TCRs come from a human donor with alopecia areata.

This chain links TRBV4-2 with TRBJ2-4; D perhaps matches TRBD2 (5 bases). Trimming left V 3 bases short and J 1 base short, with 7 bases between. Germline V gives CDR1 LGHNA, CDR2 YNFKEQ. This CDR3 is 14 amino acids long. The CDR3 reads CASSQRVAKNIQYF. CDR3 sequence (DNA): TGTGCCAGCAGCCAGAGGGTTGCCAAAAACATTCAGTACTTC.

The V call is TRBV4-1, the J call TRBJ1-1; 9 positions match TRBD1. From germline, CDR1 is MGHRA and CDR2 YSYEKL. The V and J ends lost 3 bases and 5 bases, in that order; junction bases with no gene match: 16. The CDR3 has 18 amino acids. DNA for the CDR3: TGCGCCAGCAGCCACAGCCGGGACAGGGTTCTGAGTGGGACTGAAGCTTTCTTT. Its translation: CASSHSRDRVLSGTEAFF.

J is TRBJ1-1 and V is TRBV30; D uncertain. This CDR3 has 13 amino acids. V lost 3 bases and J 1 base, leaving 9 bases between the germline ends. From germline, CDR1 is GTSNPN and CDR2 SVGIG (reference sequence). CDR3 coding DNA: TGTGCCTGGAGGGTTTTAGGGAACACTGAAGCTTTCTTT. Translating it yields CAWRVLGNTEAFF.

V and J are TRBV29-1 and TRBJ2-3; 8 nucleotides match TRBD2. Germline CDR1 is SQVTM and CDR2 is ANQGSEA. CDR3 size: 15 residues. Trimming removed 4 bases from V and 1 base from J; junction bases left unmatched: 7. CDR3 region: CSVVPAGARTDTQYF. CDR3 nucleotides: TGCAGCGTTGTACCAGCGGGGGCCCGCACAGATACGCAGTATTTT.

The CDR3 DNA is TGTGCCAGCTCACCGCCCCAGGGTGAATCTGGGGCCAACGTCCTGACTTTC. Protein product: CASSPPQGESGANVLTF. The gene calls are TRBV18 and TRBJ2-6, with D possibly matching TRBD1 (5 bases). The CDR3 loop spans 17 amino acids. V was trimmed by 3 bases and J by 1 base, leaving 13 bases between them. CDR1 is KGHSH, CDR2 LQKENI, per germline.

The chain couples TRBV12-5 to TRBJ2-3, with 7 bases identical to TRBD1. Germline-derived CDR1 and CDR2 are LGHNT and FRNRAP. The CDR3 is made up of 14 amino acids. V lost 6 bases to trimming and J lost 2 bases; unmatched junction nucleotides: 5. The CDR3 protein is CASGPGQTTDTQYF. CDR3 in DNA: TGTGCTAGTGGGCCGGGACAGACCACAGATACGCAGTATTTT.

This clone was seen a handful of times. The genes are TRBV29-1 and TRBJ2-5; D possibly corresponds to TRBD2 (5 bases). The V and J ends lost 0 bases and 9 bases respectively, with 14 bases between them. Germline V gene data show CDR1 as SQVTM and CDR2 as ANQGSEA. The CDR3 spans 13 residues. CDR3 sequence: CSVEDRVSGAQYF. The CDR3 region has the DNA TGCAGCGTTGAAGATAGAGTCTCCGGGGCCCAGTACTTC. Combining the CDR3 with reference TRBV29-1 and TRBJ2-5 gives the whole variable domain SAVISQKPSRDICQRGTSLTIQCQVDSQVTMMFWYRQQPGQSLTLIATANQGSEATYESGFVIDKFPISRPNLTFSTLTVSNMSPEDSSIYLCSVEDRVSGAQYFGPGTRLLVL.

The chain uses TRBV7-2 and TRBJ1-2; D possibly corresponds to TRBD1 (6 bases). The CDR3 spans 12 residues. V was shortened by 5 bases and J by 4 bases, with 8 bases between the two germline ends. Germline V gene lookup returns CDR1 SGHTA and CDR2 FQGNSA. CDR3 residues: CASSPDSYGYTF. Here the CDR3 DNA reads TGTGCCAGCAGCCCGGACAGCTATGGCTACACCTTC.

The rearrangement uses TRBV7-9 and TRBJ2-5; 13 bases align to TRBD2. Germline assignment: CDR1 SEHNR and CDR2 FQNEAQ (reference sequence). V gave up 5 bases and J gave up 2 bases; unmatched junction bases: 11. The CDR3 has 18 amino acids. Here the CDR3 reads CASSPALAGGPSQETQYF. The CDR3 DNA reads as TGTGCCAGCAGCCCCGCACTAGCGGGGGGGCCAAGTCAAGAGACCCAGTACTTC.